This T cell receptor (beta chain) was observed in a study of a mutant IDH1 vaccine in newly diagnosed glioma. As for time point: baseline, week 1 (first vaccination visit). The treatment here: pre-vaccination baseline after standard-of-care therapy. This table comes from immunoSEQ multiplex PCR, and its TCRdb copy is limited to in-frame clones, with some not included. Among around 33,000 clones, around four fifths were seen once, and the ten largest hold approximately 9%. Germline V gene lookup returns CDR1 PRHDT and CDR2 FYEKMQ (reference sequence). V was cut by 4 bases and J by 4 bases, with 11 bases left in between. The CDR3 sequence is 14 residues long.

The receptor's source is a man between 45 and 60 years old with glioma. Some clones in this sample may be carry-over from other donors' samples. The chain links TRBV13 to TRBJ2-1; possibly TRBD1 for D (6 bases). The sequences come from peripheral blood mononuclear cells (PBMCs), collected from a glioma patient treated with radiotherapy, temozolomide or both. The CDR3 spells CASSSGQSYNEQFF. In DNA, the CDR3 is TGTGCCAGCAGCTCCGGACAGAGTTACAATGAGCAGTTCTTC.